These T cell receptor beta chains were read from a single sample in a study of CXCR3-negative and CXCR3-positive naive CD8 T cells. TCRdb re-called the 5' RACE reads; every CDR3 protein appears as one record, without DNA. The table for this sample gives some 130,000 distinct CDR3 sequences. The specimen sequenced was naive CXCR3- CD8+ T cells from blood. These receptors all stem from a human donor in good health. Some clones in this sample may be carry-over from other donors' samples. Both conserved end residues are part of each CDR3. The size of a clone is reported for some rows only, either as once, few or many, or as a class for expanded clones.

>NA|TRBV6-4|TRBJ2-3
CASRAGGQDTQYF
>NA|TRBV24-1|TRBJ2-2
CATKGHANTGELFF
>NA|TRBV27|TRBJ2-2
CAGRQGRWTGELFF
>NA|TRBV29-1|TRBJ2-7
CSVVVAGVFEQYF
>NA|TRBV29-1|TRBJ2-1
CSVESPRGSDEQFF
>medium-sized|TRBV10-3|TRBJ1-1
CAISESGRGNTEAFF
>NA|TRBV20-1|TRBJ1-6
CSARAYPSEVPSSYNSPLHF
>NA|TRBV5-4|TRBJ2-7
CASSYGSGGFYEQYF
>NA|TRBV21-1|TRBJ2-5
CASSSPRRWETQYF
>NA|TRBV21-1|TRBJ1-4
CASSKALNPGTEKLFF
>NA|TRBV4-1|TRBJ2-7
CASREHPGQEYFEQYF
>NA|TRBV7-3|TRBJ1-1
CASSPQGGDTEAFF
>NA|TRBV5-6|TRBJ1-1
CASTLEENTEAFF
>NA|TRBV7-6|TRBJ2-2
CASSLFLAQNTGELFF
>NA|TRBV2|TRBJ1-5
CASSELRVGNQPQHF
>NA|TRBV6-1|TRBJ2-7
CASRQDSSYEQYF
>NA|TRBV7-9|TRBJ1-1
CASAGGGGPRGATEAFF
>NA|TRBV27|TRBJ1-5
CASSLSGQANNQPQHF
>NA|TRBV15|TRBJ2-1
CATSRDPPTGIYNEQFF
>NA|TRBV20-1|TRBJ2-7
CSARDRGNYEQYF
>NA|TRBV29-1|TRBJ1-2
CSVDPGQGAHYGYTF
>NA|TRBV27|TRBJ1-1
CASKERQVLGAEAFF
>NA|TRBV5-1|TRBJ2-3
CASSLGLAGTDTQYF
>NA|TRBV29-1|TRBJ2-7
CSATGLSADGGQYF
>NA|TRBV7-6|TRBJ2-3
CASSLFRGSTDTQYF
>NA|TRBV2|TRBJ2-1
CASNGLAVNEQFF
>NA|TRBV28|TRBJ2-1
CASSLFSWGPPDGVHEQFF